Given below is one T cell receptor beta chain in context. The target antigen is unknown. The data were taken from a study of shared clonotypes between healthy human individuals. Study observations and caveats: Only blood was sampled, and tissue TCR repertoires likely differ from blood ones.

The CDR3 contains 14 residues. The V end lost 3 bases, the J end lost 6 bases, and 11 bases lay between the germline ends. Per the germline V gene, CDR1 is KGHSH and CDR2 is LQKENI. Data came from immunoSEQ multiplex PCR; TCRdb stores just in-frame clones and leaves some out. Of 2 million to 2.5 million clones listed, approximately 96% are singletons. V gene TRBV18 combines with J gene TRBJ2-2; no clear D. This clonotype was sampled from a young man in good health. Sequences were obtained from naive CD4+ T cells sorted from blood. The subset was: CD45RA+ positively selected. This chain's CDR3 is CASSPPLPAGELFF. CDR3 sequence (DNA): TGTGCCAGCTCACCTCCCTTACCGGCCGGGGAGCTGTTTTTT.